The entry below describes one T cell receptor beta chain. Germline V gene lookup returns CDR1 SNHLY and CDR2 FYNNEI. Trimming removed 9 bases at V and 10 bases at J, with 13 bases between. The CDR3 loop spans 11 amino acids. The record originates from a study of OX40 agonist ivuxolimab in advanced cancers. Study in general: Dose-escalation cases comprised hepatocellular carcinoma, melanoma, renal cell or head and neck cancer.

Assay: immunoSEQ multiplex PCR; the TCRdb copy retains only in-frame clones and omits some. The repertoire includes some 76,000 clones, roughly 93% of them detected once, and roughly 6.4% sits in the top ten. The rearrangement joins TRBV2 to TRBJ2-1, with D maybe TRBD1 (5 bases). The clonotype comes from an adult with an advanced solid tumor such as melanoma, head and neck, liver or kidney cancer. Material: CD4+ or CD8+ T cells sorted from blood, obtained in a trial of the OX40 agonist ivuxolimab. Here the CDR3 reads CASAGSWEQFF. In DNA, the CDR3 is TGTGCCAGTGCAGGGTCCTGGGAGCAGTTCTTC. Full variable domain (outside the CDR3, taken from reference TRBV2 and TRBJ2-1): EPEVTQTPSHQVTQMGQEVILRCVPISNHLYFYWYRQILGQKVEFLVSFYNNEISEKSEIFDDQFSVERPDGSNFTLKIRSTKLEDSAMYFCASAGSWEQFFGPGTRLTVL.